This T cell receptor (beta chain) was found in a study of T-cell reconstitution after alpha-beta-depleted transplantation in children. Unique molecular identifiers were used in preparing the TCRbeta library. One entry per CDR3 protein results from TCRdb running MiXCR on the PCR reads. The data show about 540,000 distinct CDR3 sequences, approximately 20% seen once. This CDR3 comprises 14 residues. CDR1 is SEHNR and CDR2 is FQNEAQ in the germline V gene (reference sequence). V dropped 5 bases and J dropped 1 base, with 11 bases sitting between them. The receptor was isolated from a human donor who donated a stem cell graft to a child with acute lymphoblastic leukemia. The sequenced sample was PBMCs from the stem cell graft donor, obtained from the stem cell graft. The chain employs TRBV7-9 and TRBJ1-1; possibly TRBD1 for D (5 bases). The CDR3 sequence: CASSQMGQNTEAFF. The CDR3 region has the DNA TGTGCCAGCAGCCAAATGGGGCAGAACACTGAAGCTTTCTTT.